The clone carrying this TCR beta chain was observed a few times. The data originate from a study of blood T cells in healthy people across ages. This CDR3 is 14 amino acids long. Germline V lookup: CDR1 MDHEN, CDR2 SYDVKM. V lost 5 bases to trimming and J lost 6 bases; unmatched junction nucleotides: 7. A sample-barcoded 5' primer and a J-beta primer mix were used in a second PCR of roughly 7 to 11 cycles. MiXCR, run by TCRdb on the 5' RACE reads, gives a single entry per CDR3 protein. The data contain over a million distinct CDR3 sequences, about 42% of them singletons. The specimen sequenced was blood. V is TRBV28 and J is TRBJ1-2; 9 positions agree with TRBD1. The TCR originated in a woman in her late teens or twenties in good health. CDR3 sequence (DNA): TGTGCCAGCAGTCTAAACCGGGACAGGGATGGCTACACCTTC. Its translation is CASSLNRDRDGYTF.